The entry below gives a single T cell receptor (beta chain) sequence along with its context. Germline and junction disagree at one end, which may indicate a read error. The entry originates in a study of PD-L1 blockade in urothelial cancer. This CDR3 spans 16 amino acids. CDR1 and CDR2 from the germline V gene are SNHLY and FYNNEI. Libraries were prepared by immunoSEQ multiplex PCR; TCRdb keeps only in-frame clonotypes and omits some of them. The data show 50,000 or so clones, about 80% seen once. The chain employs TRBV2 and TRBJ2-1; 8 nucleotides match TRBD1. The sequences come from PBMCs, collected around atezolizumab (anti-PD-L1) treatment. This receptor was obtained from a man aged 70-80 years with urothelial cancer. The CDR3 here is CASRARTGTSYNKQFF. The CDR3 DNA reads TGTGCCAGCAGGGCTCGGACAGGGACTTCCTACAATAAGCAGTTCTTC.